This T cell receptor (beta chain) was sequenced for a study of identical twins. As for this clonotype: Antigen specificity is unknown.

V lost 3 bases and J lost 4, with 11 bases in between. This CDR3 region has 14 residues. CDR1 is SGHKS and CDR2 is YYEKEE in the germline V gene (reference sequence). Findings of the study overall: Clonotypes of the beta chain that were abundant in cord blood carried fewer insertions (memory repertoires showed none).

TCRdb reprocessed the 5' RACE reads via MiXCR and lists one record per CDR3 protein. This table holds under 450,000 distinct CDR3 sequences, about 18% found once. The source is a man aged 50 or older in good health. The rearrangement uses TRBV5-5 and TRBJ1-5; TRBD1 might be the D (6 bases). Sequencing input: naive T cells sorted from blood. In DNA, the CDR3 is TGTGCCAGCAGCTGGGGGACACCAAATCAGCCCCAGCATTTT. Protein product: CASSWGTPNQPQHF. The full variable domain, completed using reference TRBV5-5 and TRBJ1-5, is DAGVTQSPTHLIKTRGQQVTLRCSPISGHKSVSWYQQVLGQGPQFIFQYYEKEERGRGNFPDRFSARQFPNYSSELNVNALLLGDSALYLCASSWGTPNQPQHFGDGTRLSIL.